The rows below give T cell receptor beta chains drawn from one sample of a study of cytomegalovirus exposure and HLA in healthy donors. TCRdb keeps only in-frame clones here, not all; method: immunoSEQ multiplex PCR. The table lists about 110,000 clones, about three quarters of them singletons. The sequencing input was PBMCs. These receptors were taken from a woman aged 45-65 years in good health and CMV-seropositive. Each CDR3 is given with its conserved first and last residue. Each record gives: J gene, clone size, D gene, CDR3 length, V gene, CDR3 protein, CDR3 DNA. The D gene is left open where the match is weak. Expanded clones get a size class; other rows say once, few or many, or leave the size out.

J: TRBJ1-4
size: .
D: .
length: 16
V: TRBV7-8
CDR3: CASSPSRTDLNEKLFF
DNA: TGTGCCAGCAGCCCCTCAAGGACAGACCTTAATGAAAAACTGTTTTTT

J: TRBJ2-2
size: .
D: TRBD2
length: 17
V: TRBV19
CDR3: CASSPPHGGENTGELFF
DNA: TGTGCCAGTAGTCCACCGCACGGGGGGGAGAACACCGGGGAGCTGTTTTTT

J: TRBJ2-7
size: .
D: .
length: 13
V: TRBV6-1
CDR3: CASSETDWYEQYF
DNA: TGTGCCAGCAGTGAGACAGACTGGTACGAGCAGTACTTC

J: TRBJ1-6
size: few
D: TRBD1
length: 14
V: TRBV7-9
CDR3: CASSPGTGFSPLHF
DNA: TGTGCCAGCAGCCCCGGGACAGGGTTTTCACCCCTCCACTTT

J: TRBJ1-2
size: .
D: .
length: 12
V: TRBV11-3
CDR3: CASSSGGYGYTF
DNA: TGTGCCAGCAGCTCGGGGGGGTATGGCTACACCTTC

J: TRBJ2-7
size: .
D: .
length: 14
V: TRBV2
CDR3: CASTAGLELYEQYF
DNA: TGTGCCAGCACCGCTGGACTGGAGTTGTACGAGCAGTACTTC

J: TRBJ1-1
size: .
D: TRBD1
length: 18
V: TRBV5-4
CDR3: CASSLAPGTGLQARLAFF
DNA: TGTGCCAGCAGCTTGGCCCCCGGGACAGGGCTTCAAGCGCGATTAGCTTTCTTT

J: TRBJ2-3
size: .
D: TRBD2
length: 16
V: TRBV5-1
CDR3: CASSWSGGQSTDTQYF
DNA: TGCGCCAGCAGCTGGAGCGGGGGGCAAAGCACAGATACGCAGTATTTT

J: TRBJ1-2
size: .
D: TRBD1
length: 14
V: TRBV27
CDR3: CASSLRDRDSGYTF
DNA: TGTGCCAGCAGTTTAAGGGACAGGGATAGTGGCTACACCTTC

J: TRBJ2-7
size: .
D: .
length: 14
V: TRBV15
CDR3: CATGKGDKPYEQYF
DNA: TGTGCCACAGGGAAGGGGGACAAACCCTACGAGCAGTACTTC

J: TRBJ1-1
size: .
D: TRBD1
length: 13
V: TRBV5-1
CDR3: CASSSTGVTEAFF
DNA: TGCGCCAGCAGCTCAACAGGGGTGACTGAAGCTTTCTTT

J: TRBJ2-7
size: .
D: .
length: 14
V: TRBV5-6
CDR3: CASSRRVSSYEQYF
DNA: TGTGCCAGCAGCCGACGGGTGAGCTCCTACGAGCAGTACTTC

J: TRBJ1-2
size: .
D: TRBD1
length: 12
V: TRBV15
CDR3: CATSRDRDRGTF
DNA: TGTGCCACCAGCAGAGATAGGGACAGGGGCACCTTC

J: TRBJ1-6
size: .
D: TRBD1
length: 14
V: TRBV5-6
CDR3: CASSRDRGNSPLHF
DNA: TGTGCCAGCAGTAGAGACAGGGGAAATTCACCCCTCCACTTT

J: TRBJ1-5
size: few
D: .
length: 12
V: TRBV6-1
CDR3: CASSFSNQPQHF
DNA: TGTGCCAGCAGCTTTAGCAATCAGCCCCAGCATTTT

J: TRBJ1-2
size: .
D: .
length: 15
V: TRBV5-1
CDR3: CASSLVKGVDYGYTF
DNA: TGCGCCAGCAGCTTGGTGAAGGGGGTGGACTATGGCTACACCTTC

J: TRBJ1-2
size: few
D: .
length: 21
V: TRBV19
CDR3: CASSIAPGGGSSVALPYGYTF
DNA: TGTGCCAGTAGTATAGCTCCCGGGGGAGGTTCCTCGGTAGCCCTCCCCTATGGCTACACCTTC

J: TRBJ2-1
size: .
D: TRBD2
length: 16
V: TRBV7-2
CDR3: CASSPEVAGGYNEQFF
DNA: TGTGCCAGCAGCCCAGAGGTGGCGGGGGGTTACAATGAGCAGTTCTTC

J: TRBJ2-5
size: .
D: TRBD2
length: 19
V: TRBV5-5
CDR3: CASSLEGPSGVPEEETQYF
DNA: TGTGCCAGCAGCTTGGAGGGTCCTAGCGGGGTACCGGAGGAAGAGACCCAGTACTTC

J: TRBJ2-7
size: .
D: TRBD1
length: 16
V: TRBV5-1
CDR3: CASSITVGQGAYEQYF
DNA: TGCGCCAGCAGCATCACAGTAGGACAGGGGGCCTACGAGCAGTACTTC

J: TRBJ1-5
size: .
D: .
length: 16
V: TRBV5-1
CDR3: CASSQGVRQGSQPQHF
DNA: TGCGCCAGCAGCCAAGGTGTTCGGCAGGGGTCTCAGCCCCAGCATTTT

J: TRBJ2-7
size: .
D: TRBD1
length: 14
V: TRBV10-3
CDR3: CAISAGQGPTEQYF
DNA: TGTGCCATCAGTGCGGGACAGGGACCTACCGAGCAGTACTTC

J: TRBJ2-3
size: .
D: TRBD2
length: 15
V: TRBV7-7
CDR3: CASSLTSGGGDTQYF
DNA: TGTGCCAGCAGCCTGACTAGCGGGGGGGGAGATACGCAGTATTTT

J: TRBJ1-6
size: few
D: .
length: 13
V: TRBV28
CDR3: CASSLGGPGALHF
DNA: TGTGCCAGCAGTTTGGGAGGCCCCGGGGCCCTCCACTTT